This T cell receptor beta chain appears in the sequencing data of a study of shared clonotypes between healthy human individuals. Points from the study as a whole: Blood alone was sampled, and tissue repertoires likely differ.

Notes on this clone: Its antigen is unknown.

Approximately 220 ng DNA, tens of thousands of T cell genomes, went into each sorted-subset replicate PCR. Study processing details: Filtering differed since immunoSEQ provided only junctions, with no quality scores. Data came from immunoSEQ multiplex PCR; TCRdb stores just in-frame clones and leaves some out. That table is the source of V, J and clone size, and D and trimming were worked out from the DNA. The table has roughly 2 million clones, 90% to 97% seen once. All donors were healthy HIV-negative adults lacking recent acute infections or vaccinations. Per the germline V gene, CDR1 is SGDLS and CDR2 is YYNGEE. With V trimmed by 4 bases and J by 3 bases, 15 bases remained unmatched. There are 19 residues in the CDR3.

This TCR was recovered from a man between 18 and 29 years old in good health. Sequenced: naive CD4+ T cells sorted from blood. Noted subset: CD45RA+ positively selected. The J gene is TRBJ1-6, the V gene TRBV9, with 8 bases fitting TRBD1. CDR3 sequence: CASSSPHGQGSCYNSPLHF. The CDR3 DNA follows: TGTGCCAGCAGCTCTCCCCACGGACAGGGAAGTTGCTATAATTCACCCCTCCACTTT.